A single T cell receptor (beta chain) is shown here with its context. Its antigen remains unidentified. An end of the junction does not agree with germline; a read error may underlie this. Time point of the sample: baseline, week 1 (first vaccination visit). The treatment was: pre-vaccination baseline after standard-of-care therapy. The donor cohort comprised cases of new WHO grade 3 or 4 IDH1-mutant, ATRX-lost astrocytoma. The CDR3 runs 13 residues. The V gene's germline CDR1 is SGHTA and CDR2 FQGNSA. This specimen belongs to a study of a mutant IDH1 vaccine in newly diagnosed glioma. Study in general: Patients arrived already treated with radiotherapy, temozolomide, or both, most having had both.

Assay: immunoSEQ multiplex PCR; the TCRdb copy retains only in-frame clones and omits some. The table includes about 38,000 clones, just under 95% detected once. Study-wide points: Apparently unrelated to pseudoprogression were changes in the top peripheral T cell clonotypes.

V and J are TRBV7-2 and TRBJ1-6; no firm D call. The sequence came from a man between 18 and 29 years old with glioma. The sequencing here drew on PBMCs, taken from a glioma patient treated with radiotherapy, temozolomide or both. For the CDR3, the DNA is TGTGCCAGCAGCCTAGCTATGGATTCACCCCTCCACTTT. Translation gives CASSLAMDSPLHF.